This is a list of T cell receptor beta chains from one sample in a study of OX40 agonist ivuxolimab in advanced cancers. Libraries were prepared by immunoSEQ multiplex PCR; TCRdb keeps only in-frame clonotypes and omits some of them. The profile shows tens of thousands of clones, 88% of them singletons. Sequenced here: CD4+ or CD8+ T cells sorted from blood, sampled in a trial of the OX40 agonist ivuxolimab. Receptor source: an adult with an advanced solid tumor such as melanoma, head and neck, liver or kidney cancer. Each CDR3 is given with its conserved first and last residue.

length	V	J	CDR3
15	TRBV15	TRBJ1-6	CATSSWTGGNSPLHF
15	TRBV6-1	TRBJ1-1	CASRTGPQSNTEAFF
13	TRBV7-6	TRBJ1-1	CASSSEGNTEAFF
14	TRBV27	TRBJ2-3	CASSLYTSTDTQYF
14	TRBV30	TRBJ1-2	CAWRGGVPRPGYTF
13	TRBV29-1	TRBJ2-3	CSVDPGAGDTQYF
12	TRBV6-6	TRBJ2-7	CASSPTSYEQYF
13	TRBV19	TRBJ2-1	CASLGLGRNEQFF
14	TRBV29-1	TRBJ1-2	CSVEDWADNYGYTF
18	TRBV5-4	TRBJ1-6	CASSQPQDGSSYNSPLHF
15	TRBV5-4	TRBJ1-4	CASSFSRGLGEKLFF
14	TRBV28	TRBJ1-2	CASSSPGWNYGYTF
15	TRBV25-1	TRBJ2-7	CASSPDHRNVYEQYF
15	TRBV2	TRBJ2-1	CASSEWRENYNEQFF
19	TRBV5-1	TRBJ2-1	CASSSILAGGKSTYNEQFF
15	TRBV7-8	TRBJ2-5	CASSFSGGISETQYF